The table lists the clone carrying this T cell receptor beta chain with many counts. Arm-PCR of CDR3 regions with iRepertoire HTBI primers generated TCR beta libraries. Using its own MiXCR run on the multiplex PCR reads, TCRdb lists one record per CDR3 protein. The table has some 560,000 distinct CDR3 sequences, about 16% seen once; the top ten hold roughly 25%. The sample's time point: newly diagnosed GD, antithyroid drugs for less than 3 months. Isolated PBMC RNA provided the starting material for the TCR library. Trimming removed 5 bases at V and 5 bases at J, with 9 bases between. The germline V gene encodes CDR1 SGHAT and CDR2 FQNNGV. The CDR3 spans 13 residues. This sample is drawn from a study of regulatory T cells in long-lasting Graves disease. The same data also contributed to another study, on T cells in Graves' hyperthyroidism and ophthalmopathy.

The sequencing here drew on peripheral blood mononuclear cells (PBMCs), taken at new diagnosis, from a patient treated with antithyroid drugs. The TCR sequence derives from a woman aged 35-60 years with Graves disease. The chain combines TRBV11-2 with TRBJ2-2, with D perhaps matching TRBD1 (6 bases). The chain's CDR3 is CASSHTGTGELFF. The CDR3 region has the DNA TGTGCCAGCAGCCATACAGGGACCGGGGAGCTGTTTTTT.